A single sample gave rise to the 7 T cell receptor beta chains below, sequenced in a study of control samples from healthy donors and cancer patients. TCRdb's copy holds only in-frame clones and misses some; the assay was immunoSEQ multiplex PCR. The table has 55,000 to 85,000 clones, 87% seen once. The sample comprised PBMCs. These receptors came from a woman aged 50 to 65 with head and neck cancer.

V and J are TRBV29-1 and TRBJ1-1; no firm D call. The V and J ends lost 4 bases and 0 bases respectively, with 12 bases between them. Germline CDR1 is SQVTM and CDR2 is ANQGSEA. The CDR3 runs 14 residues. The CDR3 reads CSVVLGFMNTEAFF. In nucleotides, the CDR3 is TGCAGCGTTGTTCTGGGGTTCATGAACACTGAAGCTTTCTTT.

V gene TRBV19 combines with J gene TRBJ1-1, with D possibly matching TRBD1 (5 bases). Trimming took 7 bases from V and 6 from J, leaving 15 bases between them. Germline CDR1 LNHDA, CDR2 SQIVND (reference sequence). The CDR3 runs to 13 residues. CDR3 residues: CASTPRGFAEAFF. The CDR3 region has the DNA TGTGCCAGTACCCCTAGGGGTTTCGCTGAAGCTTTCTTT.

The chain couples TRBV23-1 to TRBJ2-5; D unclear. TRBV23-1 is an open reading frame whose function is uncertain. V lost 6 bases and J 3 bases, leaving 17 bases between the germline ends. The CDR3 length is 15 residues. In DNA, the CDR3 is TGCGCCAGCAGCCCCCTTGGCGGTGTGGAAGAGACCCAGTACTTC. The encoded protein is CASSPLGGVEETQYF.

This rearrangement joins TRBV28 to TRBJ1-1, with D hard to call. With 2 bases removed from V and 4 bases from J, the gap between germline ends came to 17 bases. The CDR3 is 16 residues long. Germline CDR1 is MDHEN and CDR2 is SYDVKM. CDR3 coding DNA: TGTGCCAGCAGTTTAGGGAGTCGGGTCAGATCCACTGAAGCTTTCTTT. Amino acids: CASSLGSRVRSTEAFF.

For this clone: The junction does not match germline at one end; this may be a read error. The chain carries TRBV5-1 and TRBJ1-2; TRBD1 agrees at 9 bases. Germline CDR1 is SGHRS and CDR2 is YFSETQ. This CDR3 contains 15 residues. The CDR3 region is CTSSLEGTGNYGYTF. Written as DNA, the CDR3 is TGCACCAGCAGCTTGGAGGGGACAGGGAACTATGGCTACACCTTC.

Details on this clone: Other DNA variants within this sample encode the same CDR3. The chain links TRBV7-9 to TRBJ1-1, with 7 bases fitting TRBD1. The germline V gene encodes CDR1 SEHNR and CDR2 FQNEAQ (reference sequence). This CDR3 has 14 amino acids. V shed 5 bases and J 0 bases; nucleotides not matched to a gene: 3. CDR3 nucleotide sequence: TGTGCCAGCAGCACGGGACAGCTGAACACTGAAGCTTTCTTT. Protein: CASSTGQLNTEAFF.

The chain couples TRBV7-6 to TRBJ2-7; no firm D call. CDR3 length: 13 residues. Germline lookup yields CDR1 SGHVS and CDR2 FNYEAQ. The V and J ends lost 1 base and 3 bases respectively, with 7 bases between them. The CDR3 nucleotides read TGTGCCAGCAGCTTAGGGGCAGTCTACGAGCAGTACTTC. Its protein product is CASSLGAVYEQYF.